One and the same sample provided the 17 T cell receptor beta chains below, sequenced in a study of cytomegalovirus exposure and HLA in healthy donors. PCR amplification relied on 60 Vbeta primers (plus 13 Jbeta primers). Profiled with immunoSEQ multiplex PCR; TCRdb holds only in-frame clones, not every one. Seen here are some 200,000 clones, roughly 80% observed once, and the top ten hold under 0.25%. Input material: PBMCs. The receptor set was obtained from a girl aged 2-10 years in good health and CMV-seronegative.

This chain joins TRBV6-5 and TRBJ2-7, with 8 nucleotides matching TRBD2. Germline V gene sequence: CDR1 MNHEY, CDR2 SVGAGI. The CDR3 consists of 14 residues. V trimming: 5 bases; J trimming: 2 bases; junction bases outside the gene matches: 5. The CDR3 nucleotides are TGTGCCAGCAGTATGACTAGCGTTGCCTACGAGCAGTACTTC. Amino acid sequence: CASSMTSVAYEQYF.

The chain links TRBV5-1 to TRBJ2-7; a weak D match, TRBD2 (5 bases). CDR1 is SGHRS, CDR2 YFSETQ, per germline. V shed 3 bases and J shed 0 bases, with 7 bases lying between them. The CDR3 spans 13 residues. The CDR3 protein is CASSSGNSYEQYF. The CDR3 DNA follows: TGCGCCAGCAGCTCCGGGAACTCCTACGAGCAGTACTTC.

The CDR3: CASSRAGAPTDTQYF. The CDR3 region has the DNA TGTGCCAGCTCGCGAGCGGGGGCCCCCACAGATACGCAGTATTTT. The V and J genes are TRBV18 and TRBJ2-3; 8 bases fit TRBD2. This CDR3 spans 15 amino acids. From germline, CDR1 is KGHSH and CDR2 LQKENI. The V and J ends lost 6 bases and 2 bases, in that order; junction bases with no gene match: 7.

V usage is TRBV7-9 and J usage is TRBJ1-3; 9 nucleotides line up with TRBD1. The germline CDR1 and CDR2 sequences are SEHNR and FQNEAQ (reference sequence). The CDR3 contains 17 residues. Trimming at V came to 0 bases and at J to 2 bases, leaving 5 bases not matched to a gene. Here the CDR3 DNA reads TGTGCCAGCAGCTTAGCTAGACAGGGGGAAACTGGAAACACCATATATTTT. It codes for CASSLARQGETGNTIYF.

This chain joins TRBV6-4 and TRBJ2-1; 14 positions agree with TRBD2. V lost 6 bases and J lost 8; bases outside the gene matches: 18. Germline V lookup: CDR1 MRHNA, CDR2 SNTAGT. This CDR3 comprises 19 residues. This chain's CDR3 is CASRIRQGLAGETLDEQFF. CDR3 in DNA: TGTGCCAGCAGGATACGTCAGGGACTAGCGGGAGAGACCCTCGATGAGCAGTTCTTC.

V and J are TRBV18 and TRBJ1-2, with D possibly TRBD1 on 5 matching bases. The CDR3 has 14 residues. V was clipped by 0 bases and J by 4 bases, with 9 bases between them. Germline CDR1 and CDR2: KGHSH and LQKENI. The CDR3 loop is CASSPPGGAYGYTF. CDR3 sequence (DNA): TGTGCCAGCTCACCACCGGGTGGGGCCTATGGCTACACCTTC.

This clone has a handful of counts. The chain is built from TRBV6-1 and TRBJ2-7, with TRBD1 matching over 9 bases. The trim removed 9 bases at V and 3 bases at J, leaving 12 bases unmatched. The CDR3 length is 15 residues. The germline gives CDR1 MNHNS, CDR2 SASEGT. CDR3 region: CASPERDREIYEQYF. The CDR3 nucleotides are TGTGCCAGTCCTGAGCGGGACAGGGAAATCTACGAGCAGTACTTC.

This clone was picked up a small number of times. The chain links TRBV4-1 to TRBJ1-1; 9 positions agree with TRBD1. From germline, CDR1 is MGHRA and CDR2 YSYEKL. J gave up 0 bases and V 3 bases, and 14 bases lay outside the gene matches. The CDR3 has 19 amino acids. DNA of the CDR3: TGCGCCAGCAGCCACCCCCGTGGCCCAACAGGGGGCCTGAACACTGAAGCTTTCTTT. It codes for CASSHPRGPTGGLNTEAFF.

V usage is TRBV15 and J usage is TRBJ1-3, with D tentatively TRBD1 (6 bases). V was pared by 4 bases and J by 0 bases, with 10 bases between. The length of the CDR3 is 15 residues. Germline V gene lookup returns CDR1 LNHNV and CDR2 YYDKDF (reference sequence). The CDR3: CATSTRQASGNTIYF. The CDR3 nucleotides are TGTGCCACCAGCACCAGACAGGCCTCTGGAAACACCATATATTTT.

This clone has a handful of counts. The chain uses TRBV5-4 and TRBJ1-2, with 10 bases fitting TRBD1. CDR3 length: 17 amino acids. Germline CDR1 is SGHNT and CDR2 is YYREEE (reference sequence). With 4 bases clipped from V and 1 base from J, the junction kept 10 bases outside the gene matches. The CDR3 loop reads CASSIRPWTGGNYGYTF. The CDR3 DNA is TGTGCCAGCAGCATAAGACCTTGGACAGGGGGTAACTATGGCTACACCTTC.

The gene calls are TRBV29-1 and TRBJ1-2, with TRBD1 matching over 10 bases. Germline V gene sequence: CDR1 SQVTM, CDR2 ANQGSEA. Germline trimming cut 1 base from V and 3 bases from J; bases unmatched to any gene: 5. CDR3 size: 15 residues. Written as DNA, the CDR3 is TGCAGCGTTGAAGGGCGGGACAGGGGTGACTATGGCTACACCTTC. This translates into CSVEGRDRGDYGYTF.

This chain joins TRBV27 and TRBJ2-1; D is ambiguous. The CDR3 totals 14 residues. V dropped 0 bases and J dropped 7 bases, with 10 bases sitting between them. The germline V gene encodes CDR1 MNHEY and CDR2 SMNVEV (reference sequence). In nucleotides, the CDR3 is TGTGCCAGCAGTTTATCGAGTCCCCGGAATGAGCAGTTCTTC. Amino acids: CASSLSSPRNEQFF.

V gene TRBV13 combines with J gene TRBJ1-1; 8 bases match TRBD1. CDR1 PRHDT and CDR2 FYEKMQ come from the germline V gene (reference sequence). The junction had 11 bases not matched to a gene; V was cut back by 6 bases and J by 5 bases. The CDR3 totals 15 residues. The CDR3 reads CASSTTGVGGTEAFF. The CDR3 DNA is TGTGCCAGCAGTACGACAGGGGTGGGTGGGACTGAAGCTTTCTTT.

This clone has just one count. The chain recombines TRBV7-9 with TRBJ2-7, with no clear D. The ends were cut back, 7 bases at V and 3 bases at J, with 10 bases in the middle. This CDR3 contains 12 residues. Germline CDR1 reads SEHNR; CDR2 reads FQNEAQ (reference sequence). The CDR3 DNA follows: TGTGCCAGCACTGCTAGAGACTACGAGCAGTACTTC. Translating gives CASTARDYEQYF.

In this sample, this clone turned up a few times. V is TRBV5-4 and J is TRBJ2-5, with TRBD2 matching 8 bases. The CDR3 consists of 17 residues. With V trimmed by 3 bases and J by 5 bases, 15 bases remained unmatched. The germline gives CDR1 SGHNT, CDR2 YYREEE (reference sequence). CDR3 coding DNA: TGTGCCAGCAGCTCGCTACCGGGACTAGGAGCGGGGGAGACCCAGTACTTC. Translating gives CASSSLPGLGAGETQYF.

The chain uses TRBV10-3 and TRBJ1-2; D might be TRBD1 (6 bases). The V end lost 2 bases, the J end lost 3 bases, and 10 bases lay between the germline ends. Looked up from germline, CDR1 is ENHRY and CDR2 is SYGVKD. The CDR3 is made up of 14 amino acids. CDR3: CAISERTADYGYTF. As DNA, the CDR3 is TGTGCCATCAGTGAGAGGACAGCAGACTATGGCTACACCTTC.

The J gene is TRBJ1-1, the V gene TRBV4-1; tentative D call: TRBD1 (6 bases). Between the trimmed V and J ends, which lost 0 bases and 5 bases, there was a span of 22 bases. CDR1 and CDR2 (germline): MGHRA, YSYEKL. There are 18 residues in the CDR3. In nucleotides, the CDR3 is TGCGCCAGCAGCCAAGATGAGGACCGGACAGCCCGGAGGACTGAAGCTTTCTTT. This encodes CASSQDEDRTARRTEAFF.